The clone carrying this T cell receptor beta chain came up once. This sample is drawn from a study of T cell responses to AZD1222 COVID-19 vaccine. The overall study: Pooled together were second doses at about 4 or about 12 weeks.

V shed 7 bases, J shed 4 bases, and the junction held 14 bases outside the gene matches. Germline CDR1 and CDR2: LNHDA and SQIVND (reference sequence). The length of the CDR3 is 17 residues. The protocol was immunoSEQ multiplex PCR, while the TCRdb copy is restricted to in-frame clones and leaves out a portion. The sample lists about 130,000 clones, over 90% seen once, with 0.75% to 0.95% in the top ten. The source was peripheral blood, collected on day 0 of AZD1222 vaccination. The TCR originated in an adult in good health. The V and J genes are TRBV19 and TRBJ1-2; TRBD1 aligns across 11 bases. CDR3 bases: TGTGCCAGTACCCCAAGGACAGGGGGCTTTTTGGGCTATGGCTACACCTTC. As protein: CASTPRTGGFLGYGYTF. The variable domain in full, completed from reference TRBV19 and TRBJ1-2, reads DGGITQSPKYLFRKEGQNVTLSCEQNLNHDAMYWYRQDPGQGLRLIYYSQIVNDFQKGDIAEGYSVSREKKESFPLTVTSAQKNPTAFYLCASTPRTGGFLGYGYTFGSGTRLTVV.